These 22 T cell receptor beta chains were all obtained from the same sample, sequenced in a study of T cell clones after liver transplantation. Measured with immunoSEQ multiplex PCR; TCRdb has only the in-frame clones, and not every one. Among 80,000 or so clones listed, nearly 85% were seen once. Sequencing was performed on CD4+ T cells from blood, taken 46 months after liver transplant. These receptors all stem from a human patient who received a liver transplant. Some T cells may be provided by the graft donor.

On this clone: The same CDR3 is also encoded by other DNA sequences in this sample. The CDR3 DNA follows: TGTGCCAGCAGGGTGGACAGGGTAGAGACTGAAGCTTTCTTT. This sequence encodes CASRVDRVETEAFF. V is TRBV2 and J is TRBJ1-1, with 8 bases fitting TRBD1. With V trimmed by 6 bases and J by 5 bases, 8 bases remained unmatched. This CDR3 comprises 14 residues. Germline V gives CDR1 SNHLY, CDR2 FYNNEI.

The rearrangement links TRBV2 to TRBJ1-4, with TRBD1 identical over 10 bases. This CDR3 is built from 13 residues. Germline V gene sequence: CDR1 SNHLY, CDR2 FYNNEI. The V and J ends lost 6 bases and 7 bases, in that order; junction bases with no gene match: 2. The CDR3 reads CASSRDRGEKLFF. Here the CDR3 DNA reads TGTGCCAGCAGCCGGGACAGGGGTGAAAAACTGTTTTTT.

The rearrangement joins TRBV7-9 to TRBJ2-7; 8 bases agree with TRBD1. This CDR3 has 14 residues. Per germline, CDR1 SEHNR and CDR2 FQNEAQ (reference sequence). The J segment lost 7 bases and the V segment lost 3 bases, leaving 8 bases of the junction unmatched. CDR3 in amino acids: CASSFRQGSGEQYF. The DNA for the CDR3 is TGTGCCAGCAGCTTTCGACAGGGGTCGGGGGAGCAGTACTTC.

The chain combines TRBV6-5 with TRBJ2-1; maybe TRBD1 (6 bases). This CDR3 contains 14 residues. Germline-derived CDR1 and CDR2 are MNHEY and SVGAGI. V was cut by 4 bases and J by 7 bases, with 14 bases left in between. The CDR3 region is CASSLGTSRNEQFF. The CDR3 nucleotides read TGTGCCAGCAGTTTGGGGACATCTAGGAATGAGCAGTTCTTC.

The J gene is TRBJ1-2, the V gene TRBV13, with 7 positions matching TRBD1. The CDR3 runs 12 residues. Trimming at V came to 4 bases and at J to 14 bases, leaving 10 bases not matched to a gene. In germline, CDR1 is PRHDT, CDR2 FYEKMQ (reference sequence). CDR3 sequence reads: CASSSRTGGLTF. The DNA for the CDR3 is TGTGCCAGCAGCTCCAGGACAGGCGGCTTAACCTTC.

CDR3 protein: CASSVGGRPPTDTQYF. The CDR3 DNA reads as TGTGCCAGCAGCGTAGGGGGCAGGCCTCCCACAGATACGCAGTATTTT. The chain combines TRBV9 with TRBJ2-3; D possibly corresponds to TRBD1 (5 bases). Trimming left V 0 bases short and J 2 bases short, with 13 bases between. Germline CDR1 reads SGDLS; CDR2 reads YYNGEE. This CDR3 has 16 residues.

The chain uses TRBV9 and TRBJ2-5, with 12 nucleotides matching TRBD1. CDR3 length equals 15 residues. V shed 3 bases and J 5 bases; nucleotides not matched to a gene: 5. Germline V CDR1 and CDR2: SGDLS, YYNGEE. CDR3 nucleotides: TGTGCCAGCAGCGCCGGGACAGGGGGCCGGGAGACCCAGTACTTC. Translated: CASSAGTGGRETQYF.

On this clone: This same CDR3 is encoded by further DNA sequences in the sample. V is TRBV19 and J is TRBJ2-7, with TRBD1 identical over 9 bases. The CDR3 totals 15 residues. The junction had 8 bases not matched to a gene; V was cut back by 3 bases and J by 5 bases. Germline CDR1 and CDR2: LNHDA and SQIVND (reference sequence). This CDR3 is CASSIPGQGSHEQYF. In nucleotides, the CDR3 is TGTGCCAGTAGTATTCCGGGACAGGGAAGCCACGAGCAGTACTTC.

V is TRBV6-1 and J is TRBJ1-1, with D perhaps TRBD1 (5 bases). The germline V gene has CDR1 MNHNS and CDR2 SASEGT. The CDR3 has 15 amino acids. V lost 3 bases and J 6 bases, leaving 17 bases between the germline ends. CDR3 amino acids: CASSDYAGGTAEAFF. Written as DNA, the CDR3 is TGTGCCAGCAGTGATTATGCGGGGGGAACCGCTGAAGCTTTCTTT.

This chain joins TRBV5-1 and TRBJ1-4, with a weak D call TRBD1 (6 bases). The CDR3 has 17 amino acids. CDR1 and CDR2 (germline): SGHRS, YFSETQ. Trimming shortened V by 0 bases and J by 1 base, and 13 bases separated the two germline ends. The CDR3 bases are TGCGCCAGCAGCTTGGGGGCGGGGGCGCGAACTAATGAAAAACTGTTTTTT. It specifies CASSLGAGARTNEKLFF.

The chain recombines TRBV14 with TRBJ2-6; D unclear. The CDR3 has 14 amino acids. Trimming took off 4 bases at V and 0 bases at J, with 4 bases between the two ends. Per germline, CDR1 SGHDN and CDR2 FVKESK. The chain's CDR3 is CASSLSSGANVLTF. In DNA form, the CDR3 reads TGTGCCAGCAGCCTCAGCTCTGGGGCCAACGTCCTGACTTTC. The full variable domain, in which reference TRBV14 and TRBJ2-6 provide the parts outside the CDR3, is EAGVTQFPSHSVIEKGQTVTLRCDPISGHDNLYWYRRVMGKEIKFLLHFVKESKQDESGMPNNRFLAERTGGTYSTLKVQPAELEDSGVYFCASSLSSGANVLTFGAGSRLTVL.

The J gene is TRBJ2-3, the V gene TRBV4-2, with unresolved D. This CDR3 spans 16 amino acids. Trimming stripped 0 bases from V and 4 bases from J, with 14 bases between. The V gene's germline CDR1 is LGHNA and CDR2 YNFKEQ. The CDR3 protein is CASSQDIESIADTQYF. In nucleotides, the CDR3 is TGTGCCAGCAGCCAAGATATCGAGTCAATTGCAGATACGCAGTATTTT.

The V call is TRBV19, the J call TRBJ2-3; the match to TRBD2 covers 8 bases. Germline V gives CDR1 LNHDA, CDR2 SQIVND (reference sequence). CDR3 length: 16 amino acids. V lost 3 bases to trimming and J lost 0 bases; unmatched junction nucleotides: 5. CDR3 DNA: TGTGCCAGTAGTATCCCCCGGGAGGGGAGCACAGATACGCAGTATTTT. It is translated as CASSIPREGSTDTQYF. The whole variable domain, remainder taken from reference TRBV19 and TRBJ2-3, is DGGITQSPKYLFRKEGQNVTLSCEQNLNHDAMYWYRQDPGQGLRLIYYSQIVNDFQKGDIAEGYSVSREKKESFPLTVTSAQKNPTAFYLCASSIPREGSTDTQYFGPGTRLTVL.

This sequence joins TRBV5-1 and TRBJ1-1; the D gene is possibly TRBD1 (5 bases). The germline V gene has CDR1 SGHRS and CDR2 YFSETQ. The V gene lost 2 bases and the J gene lost 4 bases, with 9 bases spanning the gap. CDR3 length equals 13 residues. The CDR3 DNA reads as TGCGCCAGCAGCTTTGGGGGGACCACTGAAGCTTTCTTT. Its protein is CASSFGGTTEAFF.

This rearrangement joins TRBV30 to TRBJ2-2, with TRBD1 matching 8 bases. The CDR3 loop spans 15 amino acids. J lost 2 bases, V lost 1 base, and 3 bases had no gene match. Per germline, CDR1 GTSNPN and CDR2 SVGIG (reference sequence). CDR3 region: CAWSDRGSNTGELFF. The CDR3 bases are TGTGCCTGGAGTGACAGGGGGTCTAACACCGGGGAGCTGTTTTTT.

This clone was seen a few times. CDR3: CASIDRDRGGTEAFF. The CDR3 DNA follows: TGTGCCAGCATTGACCGCGACAGGGGGGGGACTGAAGCTTTCTTT. V usage is TRBV6-1 and J usage is TRBJ1-1, with 9 positions matching TRBD1. Germline values: CDR1 MNHNS, CDR2 SASEGT. Trimming took 7 bases from V and 5 from J; bases not matched to a gene: 11. The CDR3 loop spans 15 amino acids.

The rearrangement uses TRBV4-3 and TRBJ1-1; the D is unclear. This CDR3 spans 14 amino acids. Trimming shortened V by 0 bases and J by 9 bases, and 14 bases separated the two germline ends. The germline gives CDR1 LGHNA, CDR2 YSLEER. CDR3 loop: CASSQDLSGRQAFF. The CDR3 DNA follows: TGCGCCAGCAGCCAAGATTTGTCGGGCCGCCAAGCTTTCTTT.

The table lists this clone with a few counts. This chain uses TRBV18 with TRBJ1-1, with a possible D match to TRBD1 (6 bases). Germline CDR1 KGHSH, CDR2 LQKENI. The CDR3 spans 14 residues. V was cut by 4 bases and J by 5 bases, with 14 bases left in between. The CDR3 reads CASSLTGPRTEAFF. CDR3 coding DNA: TGTGCCAGCTCACTTACAGGGCCTAGAACTGAAGCTTTCTTT. Supplemented by reference TRBV18 and TRBJ1-1, the full variable domain reads NAGVMQNPRHLVRRRGQEARLRCSPMKGHSHVYWYRQLPEEGLKFMVYLQKENIIDESGMPKERFSAEFPKEGPSILRIQQVVRGDSAAYFCASSLTGPRTEAFFGQGTRLTVV.

The chain recombines TRBV5-1 with TRBJ2-7, with 7 bases lining up with TRBD2. The CDR3 is 16 residues long. V lost 4 bases and J lost 0; bases outside the gene matches: 10. CDR1 is SGHRS, CDR2 YFSETQ, per germline. This CDR3 is CASSPGGGSPSYEQYF. DNA for the CDR3: TGCGCCAGCAGCCCTGGCGGGGGTTCCCCCTCCTACGAGCAGTACTTC. The variable domain in full, with the rest retrieved from reference TRBV5-1 and TRBJ2-7, is KAGVTQTPRYLIKTRGQQVTLSCSPISGHRSVSWYQQTPGQGLQFLFEYFSETQRNKGNFPGRFSGRQFSNSRSEMNVSTLELGDSALYLCASSPGGGSPSYEQYFGPGTRLTVT.

V is TRBV19 and J is TRBJ1-1; 7 nucleotides align to TRBD1. This CDR3 spans 15 amino acids. With V trimmed by 5 bases and J by 0 bases, 6 bases remained unmatched. Germline CDR1 and CDR2: LNHDA and SQIVND (reference sequence). CDR3 loop: CASSPRTGLNTEAFF. Written as DNA, the CDR3 is TGTGCCAGTAGTCCGCGGACAGGTTTGAACACTGAAGCTTTCTTT.

There are a few counts of this clone. The rearrangement links TRBV28 to TRBJ1-2; 8 bases fit TRBD1. This CDR3 is 13 amino acids long. CDR1 is MDHEN, CDR2 SYDVKM, per germline. V gave up 5 bases and J gave up 4 bases; unmatched junction bases: 3. As DNA, the CDR3 is TGTGCCAGCAGTCGACAGGGGATCTATGGCTACACCTTC. Amino acid sequence: CASSRQGIYGYTF.

This clone has only one observation. The V gene is TRBV4-3, the J gene TRBJ2-7; perhaps TRBD2 as D (6 bases). The CDR3 contains 17 residues. Germline V gene data show CDR1 as LGHNA and CDR2 as YSLEER. The ends were cut back, 0 bases at V and 4 bases at J, with 19 bases in the middle. CDR3 sequence reads: CASSQDVDYRRGYEQYF. As DNA, the CDR3 is TGCGCCAGCAGCCAAGATGTGGACTATCGGAGGGGATACGAGCAGTACTTC.